This TCR beta chain originates from a study of response to subunit inactivated influenza vaccine (dated by TCRdb to 2016 to 2019). A note on the overall study: Deep quantitative profiling of the T cell receptor repertoire was used in the study to follow responses to a trivalent subunit inactivated influenza vaccine.

This clonotype was detected only a few times. Its antigen is currently not known. One junction end disagrees with the germline gene, perhaps due to a read error. What the work shows at the level of the full study, not this receptor alone: According to the authors, only a limited number of new T cells may be recruited by each seasonal influenza vaccination.

Receptors were amplified or captured by RT-PCR. Sequenced using an Illumina HiSeq 2500. The raw public reads went through TCRdb reprocessing: fastp at Q25, MiXCR clone calling, in-frame beta chains kept. Every entry covers one CDR3 protein and lists the most common genes and DNA from its rows. A total of more than 700,000 distinct CDR3 sequences appear in this sample, around 20% of them only once. In total, the top ten clones hold 10% of the sample. From cysteine to phenylalanine, the CDR3 is 15 amino acids long. CDR3 DNA is the only sequence kept; it has 45 bases, read in frame from the first base. This clonotype originated in a man in his fifties who received an inactivated influenza vaccine. Donor details come from another sample of the same person, matched by shared clones. The rearranged chain carries TRBV12-3 or TRBV12-4 and TRBJ2-1, and 11 junctional nucleotides match TRBD2. Here the sequenced sample was PBMCs from blood, taken approximately 5 days after vaccination. For the CDR3, the sequence is CASSLWEGASGGPRF. The DNA is as follows: TGTGCCAGCAGTTTATGGGAAGGGGCTAGCGGGGGGCCAAGGTTC.